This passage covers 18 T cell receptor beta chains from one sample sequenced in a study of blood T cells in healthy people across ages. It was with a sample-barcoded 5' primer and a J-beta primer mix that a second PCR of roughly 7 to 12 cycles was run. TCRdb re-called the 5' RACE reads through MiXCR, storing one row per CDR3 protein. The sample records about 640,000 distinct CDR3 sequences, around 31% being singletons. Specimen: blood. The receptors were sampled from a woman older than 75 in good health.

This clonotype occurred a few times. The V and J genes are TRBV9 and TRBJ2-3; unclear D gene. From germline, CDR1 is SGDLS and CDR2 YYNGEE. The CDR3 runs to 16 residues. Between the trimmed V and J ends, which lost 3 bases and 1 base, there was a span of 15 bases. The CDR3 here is CASSAGLLPGTDTQYF. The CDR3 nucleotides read TGTGCCAGCAGCGCCGGGCTCCTTCCCGGCACAGATACGCAGTATTTT.

The CDR3 DNA follows: TGTGCCAGCTCACCGGGCTCCTACGAGCAGTTCTTC. It is translated as CASSPGSYEQFF. V and J are TRBV18 and TRBJ2-1; D gene unclear. The CDR3 spans 12 residues. Germline loops: CDR1 KGHSH, CDR2 LQKENI. V was pared by 3 bases and J by 10 bases, with 10 bases between.

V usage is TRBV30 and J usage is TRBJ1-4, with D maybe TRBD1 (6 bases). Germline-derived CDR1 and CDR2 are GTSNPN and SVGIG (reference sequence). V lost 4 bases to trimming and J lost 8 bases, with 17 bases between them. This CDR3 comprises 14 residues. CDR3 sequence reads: CAWIPRQAGEKLFF. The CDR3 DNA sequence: TGTGCCTGGATTCCAAGACAGGCTGGCGAAAAACTGTTTTTT.

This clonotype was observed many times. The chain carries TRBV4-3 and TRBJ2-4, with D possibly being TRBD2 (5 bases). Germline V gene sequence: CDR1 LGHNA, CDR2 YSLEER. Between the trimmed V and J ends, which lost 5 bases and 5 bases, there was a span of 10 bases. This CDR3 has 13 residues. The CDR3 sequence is CASSSNGENIQYF. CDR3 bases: TGCGCCAGCAGCTCAAACGGGGAAAACATTCAGTACTTC.

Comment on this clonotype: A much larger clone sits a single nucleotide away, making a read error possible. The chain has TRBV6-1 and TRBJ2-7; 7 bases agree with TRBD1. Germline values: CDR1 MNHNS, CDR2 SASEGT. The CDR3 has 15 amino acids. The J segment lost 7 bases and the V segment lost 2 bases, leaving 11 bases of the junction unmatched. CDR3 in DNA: TGTGCCAGCAGTGAATCTGTAGGGGGCTTTCATGAGCAGTACTTC. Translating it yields CASSESVGGFHEQYF.

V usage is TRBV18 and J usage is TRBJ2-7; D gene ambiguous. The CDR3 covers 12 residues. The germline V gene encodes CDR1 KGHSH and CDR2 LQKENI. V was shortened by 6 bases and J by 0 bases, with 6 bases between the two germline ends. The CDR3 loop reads CASSTVSYEQYF. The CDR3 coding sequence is TGTGCCAGCTCTACAGTCTCCTACGAGCAGTACTTC. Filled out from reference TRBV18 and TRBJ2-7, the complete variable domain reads NAGVMQNPRHLVRRRGQEARLRCSPMKGHSHVYWYRQLPEEGLKFMVYLQKENIIDESGMPKERFSAEFPKEGPSILRIQQVVRGDSAAYFCASSTVSYEQYFGPGTRLTVT.

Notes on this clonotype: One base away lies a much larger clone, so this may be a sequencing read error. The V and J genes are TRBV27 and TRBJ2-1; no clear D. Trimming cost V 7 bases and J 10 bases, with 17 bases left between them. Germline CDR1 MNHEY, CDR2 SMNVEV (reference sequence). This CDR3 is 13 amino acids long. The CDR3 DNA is TGTGCCAGCATCTATCAGGCCAACTACGAGCAGTTCTTC. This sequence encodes CASIYQANYEQFF.

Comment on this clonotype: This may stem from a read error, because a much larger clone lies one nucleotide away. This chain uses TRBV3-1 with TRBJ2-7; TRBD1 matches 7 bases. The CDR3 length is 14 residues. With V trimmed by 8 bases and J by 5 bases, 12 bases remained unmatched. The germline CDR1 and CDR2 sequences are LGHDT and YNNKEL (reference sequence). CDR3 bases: TGTGCCAGCGCCGCCGGGACAGCCTTTCACGAGCAGTACTTC. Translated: CASAAGTAFHEQYF.

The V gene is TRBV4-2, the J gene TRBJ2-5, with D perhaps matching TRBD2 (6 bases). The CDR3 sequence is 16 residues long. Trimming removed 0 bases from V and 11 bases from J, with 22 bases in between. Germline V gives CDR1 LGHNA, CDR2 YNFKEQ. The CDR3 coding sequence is TGTGCCAGCAGCCAAGACCCGGGACTGTTGAACAATGAGCAGTACTTC. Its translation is CASSQDPGLLNNEQYF.

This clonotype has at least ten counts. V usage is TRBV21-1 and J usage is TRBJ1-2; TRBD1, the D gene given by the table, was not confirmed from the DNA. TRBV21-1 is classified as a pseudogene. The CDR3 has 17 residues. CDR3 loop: CASSPSSGAGLGYGYTF. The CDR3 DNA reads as TGTGCCAGCAGCCCCTCTTCGGGGGCAGGGTTGGGGTATGGCTACACCTTC.

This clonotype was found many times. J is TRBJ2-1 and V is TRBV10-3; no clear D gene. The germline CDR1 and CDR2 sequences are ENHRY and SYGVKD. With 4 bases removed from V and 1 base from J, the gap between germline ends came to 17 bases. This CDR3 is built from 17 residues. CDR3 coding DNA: TGTGCCATCAGTGGAGACGGTGGTGGAAGGTCCTACAATGAGCAGTTCTTC. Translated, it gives CAISGDGGGRSYNEQFF.

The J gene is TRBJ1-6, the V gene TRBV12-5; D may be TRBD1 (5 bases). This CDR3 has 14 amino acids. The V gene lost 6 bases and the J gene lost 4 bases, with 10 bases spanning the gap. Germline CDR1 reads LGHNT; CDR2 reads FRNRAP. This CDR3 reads CASGKGLYNSPLHF. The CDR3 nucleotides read TGTGCTAGTGGCAAGGGGTTATATAATTCACCCCTCCACTTT.

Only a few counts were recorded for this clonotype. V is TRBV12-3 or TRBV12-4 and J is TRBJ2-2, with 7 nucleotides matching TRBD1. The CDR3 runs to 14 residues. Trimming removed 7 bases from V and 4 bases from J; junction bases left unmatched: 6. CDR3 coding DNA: TGTGCCAGCACCGACAGGGTTGGCACCGGGGAGCTGTTTTTT. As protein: CASTDRVGTGELFF.

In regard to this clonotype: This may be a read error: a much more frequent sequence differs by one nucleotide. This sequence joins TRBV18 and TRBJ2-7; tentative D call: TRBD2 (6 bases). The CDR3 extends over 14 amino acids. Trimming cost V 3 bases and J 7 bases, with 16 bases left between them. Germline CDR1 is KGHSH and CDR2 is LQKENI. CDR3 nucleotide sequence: TGTGCCAGCTCACCGCCGGAGGGGTTTCATGAGCAGTACTTC. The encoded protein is CASSPPEGFHEQYF.

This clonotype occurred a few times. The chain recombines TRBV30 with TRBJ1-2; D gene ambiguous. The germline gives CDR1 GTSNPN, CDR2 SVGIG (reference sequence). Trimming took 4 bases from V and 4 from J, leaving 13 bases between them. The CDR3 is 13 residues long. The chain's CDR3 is CAWTPQRFYGYTF. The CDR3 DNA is TGTGCCTGGACACCGCAGAGATTCTATGGCTACACCTTC.

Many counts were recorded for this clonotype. CDR3 coding DNA: TGTGCCAGCAGTTTCCCAGGACAGGGGATAGGCGAGACCCAGTACTTC. Its protein is CASSFPGQGIGETQYF. The chain couples TRBV27 to TRBJ2-5; 9 bases are a match to TRBD1. The trim removed 3 bases at V and 5 bases at J, leaving 10 bases unmatched. The germline V gene has CDR1 MNHEY and CDR2 SMNVEV (reference sequence). The CDR3 consists of 16 residues.

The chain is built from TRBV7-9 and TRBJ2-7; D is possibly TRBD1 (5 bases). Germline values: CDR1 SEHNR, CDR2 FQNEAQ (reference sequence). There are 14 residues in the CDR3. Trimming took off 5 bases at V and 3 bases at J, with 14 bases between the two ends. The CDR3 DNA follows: TGTGCCAGCAGCCACACAGGAGTCGACTACGAGCAGTACTTC. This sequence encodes CASSHTGVDYEQYF.

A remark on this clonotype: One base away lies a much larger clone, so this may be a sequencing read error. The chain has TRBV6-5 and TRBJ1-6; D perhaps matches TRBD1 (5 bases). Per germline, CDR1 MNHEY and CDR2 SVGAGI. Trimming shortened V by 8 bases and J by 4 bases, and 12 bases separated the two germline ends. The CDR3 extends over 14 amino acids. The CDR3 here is CASRGTAYNSPLHF. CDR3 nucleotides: TGTGCCAGCCGAGGGACGGCATATAATTCACCCCTCCACTTT.